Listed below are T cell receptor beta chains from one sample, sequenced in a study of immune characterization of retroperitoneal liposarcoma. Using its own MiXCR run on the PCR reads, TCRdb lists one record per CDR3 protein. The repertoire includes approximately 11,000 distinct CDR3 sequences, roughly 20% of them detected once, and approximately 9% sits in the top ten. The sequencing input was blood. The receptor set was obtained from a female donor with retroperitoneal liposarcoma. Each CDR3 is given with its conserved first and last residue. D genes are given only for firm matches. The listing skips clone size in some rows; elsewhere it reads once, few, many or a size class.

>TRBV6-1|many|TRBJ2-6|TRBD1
CASSEAGTGVGANVLTF
TGTGCCAGCAGTGAAGCTGGGACAGGGGTCGGGGCCAACGTCCTGACTTTC
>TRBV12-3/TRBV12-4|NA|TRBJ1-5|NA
CASSGGGGRGQPQHF
TGTGCCAGCAGTGGTGGGGGTGGAAGGGGTCAGCCCCAGCATTTT
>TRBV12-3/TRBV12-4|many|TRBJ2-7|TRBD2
CASSLASSGGNSYEQYF
TGTGCCAGCAGTTTAGCCTCTAGCGGGGGGAACTCCTACGAGCAGTACTTC
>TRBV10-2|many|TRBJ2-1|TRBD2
CASSVSGAYNEQFF
TGCGCCAGCAGTGTTAGCGGGGCCTACAATGAGCAGTTCTTC
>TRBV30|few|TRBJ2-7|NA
CAWSVGTDSSYEQYF
TGTGCCTGGAGTGTGGGGACCGACTCCTCCTACGAGCAGTACTTC
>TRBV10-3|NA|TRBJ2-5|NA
CAISESDSTAETQYF
TGTGCCATCAGTGAGTCGGACTCTACAGCCGAGACCCAGTACTTC
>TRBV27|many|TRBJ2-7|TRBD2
CASSLALAGVPYEQYF
TGTGCCAGCAGTTTGGCCCTAGCGGGAGTACCCTACGAGCAGTACTTC
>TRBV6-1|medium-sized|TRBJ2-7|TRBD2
CASRTGTSGFSYEQYF
TGTGCCAGCCGGACTGGGACTAGCGGGTTCTCCTACGAGCAGTACTTC
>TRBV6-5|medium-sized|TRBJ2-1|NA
CASSYSTPLRDEQFF
TGTGCCAGCAGTTACTCAACTCCCCTGAGAGATGAGCAGTTCTTC
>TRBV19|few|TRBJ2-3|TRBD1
CASSSRDRATDTQYF
TGTGCCAGTAGTTCTCGGGACAGGGCCACAGATACGCAGTATTTT
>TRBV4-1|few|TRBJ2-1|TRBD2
CASSQLLAGGGNEQFF
TGCGCCAGCAGCCAACTCCTAGCGGGAGGAGGGAATGAGCAGTTCTTC
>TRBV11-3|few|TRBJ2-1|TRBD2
CASSSGWRLAGGTEQFF
TGTGCCAGCAGCTCGGGCTGGAGGCTAGCGGGAGGAACTGAGCAGTTCTTC
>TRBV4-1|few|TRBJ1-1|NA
CASSQDSRLNTEAFF
TGCGCCAGCAGCCAAGACTCACGGTTGAACACTGAAGCTTTCTTT
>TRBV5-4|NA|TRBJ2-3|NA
CASSLVGGYGTDTQYF
TGTGCCAGCAGCTTGGTGGGCGGTTACGGCACAGATACGCAGTATTTT
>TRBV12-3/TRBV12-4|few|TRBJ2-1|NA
CASSLTRWNEQFF
TGTGCCAGCAGTTTAACCCGGTGGAATGAGCAGTTCTTC
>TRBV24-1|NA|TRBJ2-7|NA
CATSAGTTNNEQYF
TGTGCCACCAGTGCCGGGACCACTAACAATGAGCAGTACTTC
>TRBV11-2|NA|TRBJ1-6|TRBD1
CASSPRQGHSPLHF
TGTGCCAGCAGCCCCCGACAGGGCCATTCACCCCTCCACTTT
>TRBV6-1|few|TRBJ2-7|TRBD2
CASIFVWVSGSSYEQYF
TGTGCCAGCATCTTTGTCTGGGTTAGCGGGAGTTCCTACGAGCAGTACTTC
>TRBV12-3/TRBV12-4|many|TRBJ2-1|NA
CASSWMGLLYNEQFF
TGTGCCAGCAGTTGGATGGGACTCCTATACAATGAGCAGTTCTTC
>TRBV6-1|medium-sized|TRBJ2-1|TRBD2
CASSEAGTSGGSYNEQFF
TGTGCCAGCAGTGAAGCTGGGACTAGCGGGGGCTCCTACAATGAGCAGTTCTTC
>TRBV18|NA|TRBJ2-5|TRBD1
CASSTQGRETQYF
TGTGCCAGCTCAACACAGGGGCGAGAGACCCAGTACTTC
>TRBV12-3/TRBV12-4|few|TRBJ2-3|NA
CASSSTTGFWADTQYF
TGTGCCAGCAGTTCTACCACAGGGTTTTGGGCAGATACGCAGTATTTT
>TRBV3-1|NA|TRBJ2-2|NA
CASSPFRGRNTGELFF
TGTGCCAGCAGCCCTTTCCGGGGACGAAACACCGGGGAGCTGTTTTTT
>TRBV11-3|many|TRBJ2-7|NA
CASRRGHSNEQYF
TGTGCCAGCAGGAGGGGACATAGCAACGAGCAGTACTTC
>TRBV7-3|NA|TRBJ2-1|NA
CASSDTGTLYNEQFF
TGTGCCAGCAGCGATACCGGGACCCTATACAATGAGCAGTTCTTC
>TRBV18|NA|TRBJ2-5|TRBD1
CASSPDRASETQYF
TGTGCCAGCTCACCGGACAGGGCGTCGGAGACCCAGTACTTC
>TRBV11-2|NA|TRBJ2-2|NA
CASSPPARTGELFF
TGTGCCAGCAGTCCACCAGCTCGCACCGGGGAGCTGTTTTTT
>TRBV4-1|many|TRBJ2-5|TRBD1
CASSQTTGGQETQYF
TGCGCCAGCAGCCAGACGACAGGGGGCCAAGAGACCCAGTACTTC
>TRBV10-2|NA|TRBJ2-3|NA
CASSRDWRSSDTQYF
TGCGCCAGCAGTAGGGACTGGCGATCATCAGATACGCAGTATTTT
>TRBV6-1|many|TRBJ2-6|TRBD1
CASRGPGTDSGANVLTF
TGTGCCAGCAGGGGACCCGGGACAGACTCTGGGGCCAACGTCCTGACTTTC